This note documents a single T cell receptor beta chain sequence. Antigen unknown. The CDR3 is made up of 15 amino acids. With V trimmed by 6 bases and J by 8 bases, 15 bases remained unmatched. The data were taken from a study of blood T cells in healthy people across ages. General study points: Diversity was higher, and naive CD4+ cells more numerous, in long-lived donors than in aged donors.

Each individual donor underwent a draw of ten milliliters of peripheral blood. Using a J-beta primer mix together with a sample-barcoded 5' primer, a second PCR was run for roughly 6 to 11 cycles. Each cDNA molecule, via a template-switch adaptor with 12 random nucleotides, was tagged. A single record per CDR3 protein comes from TCRdb applying MiXCR to the 5' RACE reads. Here the sample spans hundreds of thousands of distinct CDR3 sequences, around half being singletons. The receptor comes from an older woman in good health. Sample: blood. The chain joins TRBV12-3 or TRBV12-4 to TRBJ1-2, with 7 nucleotides matching TRBD1. CDR3 sequence: CASRPQTGMACGYTF. CDR3 DNA: TGTGCCAGCAGGCCACAGACAGGGATGGCTTGCGGCTACACCTTC.